This TCR beta chain was identified in a study of blood T cell repertoires in COVID-19. Study-level information: Whether acute or convalescent, the COVID-19 samples came from the United States, Italy and Spain.

The CDR3 is made up of 16 amino acids. Trimming left V 9 bases short and J 0 bases short, with 18 bases between. The V gene's germline CDR1 is PRHDT and CDR2 FYEKMQ (reference sequence). Per the original methods: Amplified reference gene primers provided the basis for estimating nucleated cell counts. Generated by immunoSEQ multiplex PCR, the TCRdb table keeps only in-frame clones and is missing some. Clone size and the V and J calls come from that table; the DNA yielded D and trimming. The sample carries a few hundred thousand clones, 89% recorded once. The gene calls are TRBV13 and TRBJ2-1; D not certain. This TCR derives from a woman between 50 and 59 years old who had been exposed to COVID-19. The sample consisted of PBMCs or T cells enriched from blood (not recorded which). The CDR3 bases are TGTGCCAGTCACCGTACCACCCACAGCTCCTACAATGAGCAGTTCTTC. This sequence encodes CASHRTTHSSYNEQFF. The entire variable domain, with the rest obtained from reference TRBV13 and TRBJ2-1, is as follows: AAGVIQSPRHLIKEKRETATLKCYPIPRHDTVYWYQQGPGQDPQFLISFYEKMQSDKGSIPDRFSAQQFSDYHSELNMSSLELGDSALYFCASHRTTHSSYNEQFFGPGTRLTVL.